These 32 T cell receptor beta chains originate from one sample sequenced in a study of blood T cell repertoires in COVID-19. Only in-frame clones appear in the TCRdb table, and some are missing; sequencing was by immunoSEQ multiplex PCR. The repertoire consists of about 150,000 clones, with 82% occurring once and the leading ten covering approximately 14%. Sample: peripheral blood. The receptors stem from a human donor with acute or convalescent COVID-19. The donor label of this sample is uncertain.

The CDR3 bases are TGTGCCAGCAGCAAAGACCCCGGACAGGGGAATTCACCCCTCCACTTT. Translation gives CASSKDPGQGNSPLHF. This chain joins TRBV21-1 and TRBJ1-6; TRBD1 reflects the table's D call only, with no check against the DNA. TRBV21-1 is marked as a pseudogene. The CDR3 has 16 amino acids.

In nucleotides, the CDR3 is TGCAGCGCCACGACGTCGGGGTCCGATCAGCCCCAGCATTTT. Amino acids: CSATTSGSDQPQHF. V gene TRBV29-1 combines with J gene TRBJ1-5, with D unclear. From germline, CDR1 is SQVTM and CDR2 ANQGSEA. The CDR3 is 14 amino acids. V was cut by 7 bases and J by 5 bases, with 18 bases left in between. Drawing the rest from reference TRBV29-1 and TRBJ1-5, the complete variable domain is SAVISQKPSRDICQRGTSLTIQCQVDSQVTMMFWYRQQPGQSLTLIATANQGSEATYESGFVIDKFPISRPNLTFSTLTVSNMSPEDSSIYLCSATTSGSDQPQHFGDGTRLSIL.

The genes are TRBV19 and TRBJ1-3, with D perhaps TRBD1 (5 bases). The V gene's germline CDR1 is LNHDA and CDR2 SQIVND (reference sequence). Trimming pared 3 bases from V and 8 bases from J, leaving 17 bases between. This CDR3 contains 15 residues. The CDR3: CASSMDNSDGDTIYF. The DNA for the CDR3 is TGTGCCAGTAGTATGGACAACTCGGACGGAGACACCATATATTTT.

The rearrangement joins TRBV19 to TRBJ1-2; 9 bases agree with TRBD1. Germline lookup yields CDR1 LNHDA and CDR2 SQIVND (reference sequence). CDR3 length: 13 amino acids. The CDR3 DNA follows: TGTGTTTCAAAGGACAGGGGATCGGGAGGCTACACCTTC. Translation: CVSKDRGSGGYTF. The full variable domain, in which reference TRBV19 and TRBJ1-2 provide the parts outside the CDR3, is DGGITQSPKYLFRKEGQNVTLSCEQNLNHDAMYWYRQDPGQGLRLIYYSQIVNDFQKGDIAEGYSVSREKKESFPLTVTSAQKNPTAFYLCVSKDRGSGGYTFGSGTRLTVV.

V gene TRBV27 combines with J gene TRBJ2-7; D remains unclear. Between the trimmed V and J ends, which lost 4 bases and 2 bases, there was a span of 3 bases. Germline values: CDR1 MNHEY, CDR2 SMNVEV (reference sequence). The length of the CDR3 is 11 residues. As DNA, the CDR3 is TGTGCCAGCAGTTCTCCCTACGAGCAGTACTTC. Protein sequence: CASSSPYEQYF.

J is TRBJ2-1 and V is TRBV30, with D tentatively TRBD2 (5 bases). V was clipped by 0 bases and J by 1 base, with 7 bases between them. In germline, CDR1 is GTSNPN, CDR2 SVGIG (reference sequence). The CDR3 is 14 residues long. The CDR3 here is CAWSVLGSYNEQFF. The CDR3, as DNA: TGTGCCTGGAGTGTACTAGGGTCCTACAATGAGCAGTTCTTC.

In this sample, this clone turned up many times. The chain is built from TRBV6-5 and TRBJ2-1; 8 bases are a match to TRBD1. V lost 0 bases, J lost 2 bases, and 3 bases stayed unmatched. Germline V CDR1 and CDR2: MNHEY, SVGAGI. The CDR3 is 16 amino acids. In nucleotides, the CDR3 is TGTGCCAGCAGTTACTCCGACAGGGGCCCCTACAATGAGCAGTTCTTC. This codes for CASSYSDRGPYNEQFF.

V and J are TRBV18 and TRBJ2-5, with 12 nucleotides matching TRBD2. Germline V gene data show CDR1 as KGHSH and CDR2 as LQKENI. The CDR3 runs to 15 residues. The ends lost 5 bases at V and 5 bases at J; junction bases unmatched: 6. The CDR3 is CASSETGTSGETQYF. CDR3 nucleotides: TGTGCCAGCTCAGAAACCGGGACTAGCGGGGAGACCCAGTACTTC. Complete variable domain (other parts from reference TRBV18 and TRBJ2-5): NAGVMQNPRHLVRRRGQEARLRCSPMKGHSHVYWYRQLPEEGLKFMVYLQKENIIDESGMPKERFSAEFPKEGPSILRIQQVVRGDSAAYFCASSETGTSGETQYFGPGTRLLVL.

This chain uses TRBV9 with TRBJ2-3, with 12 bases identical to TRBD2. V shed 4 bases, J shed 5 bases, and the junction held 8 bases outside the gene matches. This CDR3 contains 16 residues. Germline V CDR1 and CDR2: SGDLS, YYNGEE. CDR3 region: CASSPLAGGPGDTQYF. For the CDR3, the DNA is TGTGCCAGCAGCCCCCTAGCGGGGGGGCCGGGAGATACGCAGTATTTT.

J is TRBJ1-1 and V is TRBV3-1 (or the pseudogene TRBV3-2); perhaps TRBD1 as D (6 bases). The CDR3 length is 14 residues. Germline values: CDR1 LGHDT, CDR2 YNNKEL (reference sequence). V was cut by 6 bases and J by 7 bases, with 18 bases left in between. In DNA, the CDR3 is TGTGCCAGCAGTTACAGGGCCATCCCCCATGAAGCTTTCTTT. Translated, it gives CASSYRAIPHEAFF.

CDR3: CASSFGGVGNTIYF. The CDR3, as DNA: TGTGCCAGCAGCTTTGGAGGGGTTGGAAACACCATATATTTT. The rearrangement uses TRBV7-9 and TRBJ1-3; maybe TRBD1 (5 bases). Germline CDR1 and CDR2: SEHNR and FQNEAQ (reference sequence). V lost 3 bases and J 3 bases, leaving 9 bases between the germline ends. The CDR3 spans 14 residues.

The CDR3 DNA reads TGTGCCAGCACGCAGGCAGGAGGATTCTACGAGCAGTACTTC. This gives the protein CASTQAGGFYEQYF. This sequence joins TRBV7-9 and TRBJ2-7; a possible D gene is TRBD2 (5 bases). Trimming cost V 7 bases and J 3 bases, with 16 bases left between them. In germline, CDR1 is SEHNR, CDR2 FQNEAQ (reference sequence). The CDR3 contains 14 residues.

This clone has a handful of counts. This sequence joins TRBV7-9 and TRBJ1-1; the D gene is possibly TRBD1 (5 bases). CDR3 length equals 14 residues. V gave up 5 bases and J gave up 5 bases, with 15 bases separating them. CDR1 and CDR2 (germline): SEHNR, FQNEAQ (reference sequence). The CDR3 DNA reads TGTGCCAGCAGCCCACCCGGACACCTAACTGAAGCTTTCTTT. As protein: CASSPPGHLTEAFF.

The CDR3 protein is CASSPTEGAGGSYGYTF. DNA for the CDR3: TGTGCCAGCAGTCCTACAGAGGGGGCAGGGGGCTCCTATGGCTACACCTTC. This chain links TRBV9 with TRBJ1-2; 8 bases align to TRBD1. CDR3 size: 17 residues. The germline CDR1 and CDR2 sequences are SGDLS and YYNGEE. J lost 4 bases, V lost 5 bases, and 16 bases had no gene match.

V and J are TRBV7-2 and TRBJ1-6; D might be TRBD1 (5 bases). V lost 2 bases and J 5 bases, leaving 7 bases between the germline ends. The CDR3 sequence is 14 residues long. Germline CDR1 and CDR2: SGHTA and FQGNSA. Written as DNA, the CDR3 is TGTGCCAGCAGCTTACAGGGAAATAATTCACCCCTCCACTTT. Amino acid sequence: CASSLQGNNSPLHF.

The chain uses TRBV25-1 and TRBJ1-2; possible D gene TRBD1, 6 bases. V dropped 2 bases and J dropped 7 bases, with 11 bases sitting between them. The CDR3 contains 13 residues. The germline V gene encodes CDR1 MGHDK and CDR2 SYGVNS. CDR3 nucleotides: TGTGCCAGCAGTGAACAGGGGATTCGTGGCTACACCTTC. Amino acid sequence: CASSEQGIRGYTF.

This CDR3 is CASSIGTGPYGYTF. CDR3 sequence (DNA): TGTGCCAGCAGCATCGGGACAGGGCCCTATGGCTACACCTTC. This chain connects TRBV5-6 to TRBJ1-2, with 9 bases lining up with TRBD1. This CDR3 has 14 residues. Germline V lookup: CDR1 SGHDT, CDR2 YYEEEE. V trimming: 4 bases; J trimming: 4 bases; junction bases outside the gene matches: 5.

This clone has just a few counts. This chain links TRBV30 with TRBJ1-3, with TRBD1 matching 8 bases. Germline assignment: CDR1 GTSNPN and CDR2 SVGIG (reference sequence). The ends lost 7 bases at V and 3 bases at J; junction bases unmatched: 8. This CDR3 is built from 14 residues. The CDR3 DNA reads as TGTGCCTACCGGACAGGGTCGTTTGGAAACACCATATATTTT. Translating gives CAYRTGSFGNTIYF.

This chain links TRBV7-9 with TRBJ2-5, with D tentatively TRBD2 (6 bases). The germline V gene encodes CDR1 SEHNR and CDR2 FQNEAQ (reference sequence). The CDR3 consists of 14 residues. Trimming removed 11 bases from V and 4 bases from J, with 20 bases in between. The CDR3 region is CACGLGAGRETQYF. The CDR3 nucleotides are TGTGCCTGTGGACTTGGGGCGGGAAGAGAGACCCAGTACTTC.

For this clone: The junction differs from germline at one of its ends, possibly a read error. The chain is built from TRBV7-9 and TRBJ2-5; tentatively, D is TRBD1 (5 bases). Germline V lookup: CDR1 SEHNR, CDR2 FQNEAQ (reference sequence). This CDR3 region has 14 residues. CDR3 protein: CASSLLGHQGTQYF. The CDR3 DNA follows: TGTGCCAGCAGCTTACTCGGACACCAAGGGACCCAGTACTTC.

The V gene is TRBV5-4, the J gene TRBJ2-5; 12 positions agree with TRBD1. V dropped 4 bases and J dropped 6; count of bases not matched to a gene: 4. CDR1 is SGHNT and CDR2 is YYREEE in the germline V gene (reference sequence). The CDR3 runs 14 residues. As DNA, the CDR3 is TGTGCCAGCAGCGCGGGACAGGGGGCTAAGACCCAGTACTTC. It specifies CASSAGQGAKTQYF.

The CDR3, as DNA: TGTGCCAGCAGCCAATCTTTTCGTATGGATACGCAGTATTTT. Translation gives CASSQSFRMDTQYF. The V gene is TRBV14, the J gene TRBJ2-3; no firm D call. The CDR3 length is 14 residues. CDR1 SGHDN and CDR2 FVKESK come from the germline V gene. V was trimmed by 2 bases and J by 6 bases, leaving 12 bases between them.

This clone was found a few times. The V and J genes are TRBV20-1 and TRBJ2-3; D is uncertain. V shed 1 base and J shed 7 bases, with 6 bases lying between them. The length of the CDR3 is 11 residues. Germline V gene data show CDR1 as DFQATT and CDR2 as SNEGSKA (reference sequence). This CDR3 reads CSARGENTQYF. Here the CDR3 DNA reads TGCAGTGCTAGAGGAGAGAATACGCAGTATTTT.

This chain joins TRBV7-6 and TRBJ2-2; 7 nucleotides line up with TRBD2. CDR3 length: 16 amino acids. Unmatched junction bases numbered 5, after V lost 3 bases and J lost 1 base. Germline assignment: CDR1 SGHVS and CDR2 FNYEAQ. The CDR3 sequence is CASSFLPGGNTGELFF. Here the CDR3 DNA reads TGTGCCAGCAGCTTTTTGCCGGGGGGGAACACCGGGGAGCTGTTTTTT.

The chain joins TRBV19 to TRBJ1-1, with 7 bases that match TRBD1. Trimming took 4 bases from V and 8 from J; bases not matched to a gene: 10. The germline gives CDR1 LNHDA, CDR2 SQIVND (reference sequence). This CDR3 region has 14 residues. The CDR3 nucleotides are TGTGCCAGTAGTACTATCCTCGGGACAGCAGAAGCTTTCTTT. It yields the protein CASSTILGTAEAFF.

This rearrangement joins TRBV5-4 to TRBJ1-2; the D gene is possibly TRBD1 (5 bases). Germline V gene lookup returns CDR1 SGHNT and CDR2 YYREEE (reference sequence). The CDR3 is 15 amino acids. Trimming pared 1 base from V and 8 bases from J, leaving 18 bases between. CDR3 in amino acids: CASSLSKTASRGYTF. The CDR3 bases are TGTGCCAGCAGCTTGTCCAAGACAGCGTCTCGGGGCTACACCTTC.

CDR3 sequence: CASSLVSSNQPQHF. CDR3 DNA sequence: TGTGCCAGCAGCCTAGTGAGTAGCAATCAGCCCCAGCATTTT. The genes are TRBV6-5 and TRBJ1-5; D unresolved. Germline CDR1 is MNHEY and CDR2 is SVGAGI. The CDR3 contains 14 residues. With 6 bases removed from V and 0 bases from J, the gap between germline ends came to 9 bases.

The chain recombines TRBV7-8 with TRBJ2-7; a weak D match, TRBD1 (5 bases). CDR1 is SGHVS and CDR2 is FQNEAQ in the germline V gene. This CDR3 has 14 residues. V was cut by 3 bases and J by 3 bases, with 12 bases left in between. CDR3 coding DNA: TGTGCCAGCAGCTTCAGGGCCGAGCGCTACGAGCAGTACTTC. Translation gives CASSFRAERYEQYF.

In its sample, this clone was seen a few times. The CDR3 nucleotides read TGCGCCAGCAGCCAAGTGGACATGGGTTTCTCCTACAATGAGCAGTTCTTC. Its translation: CASSQVDMGFSYNEQFF. The chain employs TRBV4-1 and TRBJ2-1; D possibly corresponds to TRBD1 (5 bases). Trimming removed 1 base from V and 0 bases from J, with 13 bases in between. The length of the CDR3 is 17 residues. Germline-derived CDR1 and CDR2 are MGHRA and YSYEKL.

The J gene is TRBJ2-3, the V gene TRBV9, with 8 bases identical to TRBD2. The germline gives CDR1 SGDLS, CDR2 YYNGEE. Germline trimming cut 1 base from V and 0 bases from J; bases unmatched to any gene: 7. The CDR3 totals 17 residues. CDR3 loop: CASSVNLRGGSTDTQYF. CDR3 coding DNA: TGTGCCAGCAGCGTAAACCTTCGGGGGGGCAGCACAGATACGCAGTATTTT. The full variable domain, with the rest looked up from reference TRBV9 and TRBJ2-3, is DSGVTQTPKHLITATGQRVTLRCSPRSGDLSVYWYQQSLDQGLQFLIQYYNGEERAKGNILERFSAQQFPDLHSELNLSSLELGDSALYFCASSVNLRGGSTDTQYFGPGTRLTVL.

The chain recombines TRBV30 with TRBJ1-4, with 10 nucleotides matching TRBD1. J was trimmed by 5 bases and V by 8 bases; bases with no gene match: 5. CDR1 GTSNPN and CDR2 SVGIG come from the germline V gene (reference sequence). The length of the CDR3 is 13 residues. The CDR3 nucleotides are TGTGCCGGCGGGACAGGGGCAAATGAAAAACTGTTTTTT. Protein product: CAGGTGANEKLFF.

The CDR3 nucleotides read TGTGCCAGCAGCCCTAGAGGGGGCTTGGCTTTCTTT. It yields the protein CASSPRGGLAFF. The chain couples TRBV12-3 or TRBV12-4 to TRBJ1-1; 7 bases map to TRBD1. CDR3 length: 12 amino acids. V lost 6 bases and J lost 11; bases outside the gene matches: 9.